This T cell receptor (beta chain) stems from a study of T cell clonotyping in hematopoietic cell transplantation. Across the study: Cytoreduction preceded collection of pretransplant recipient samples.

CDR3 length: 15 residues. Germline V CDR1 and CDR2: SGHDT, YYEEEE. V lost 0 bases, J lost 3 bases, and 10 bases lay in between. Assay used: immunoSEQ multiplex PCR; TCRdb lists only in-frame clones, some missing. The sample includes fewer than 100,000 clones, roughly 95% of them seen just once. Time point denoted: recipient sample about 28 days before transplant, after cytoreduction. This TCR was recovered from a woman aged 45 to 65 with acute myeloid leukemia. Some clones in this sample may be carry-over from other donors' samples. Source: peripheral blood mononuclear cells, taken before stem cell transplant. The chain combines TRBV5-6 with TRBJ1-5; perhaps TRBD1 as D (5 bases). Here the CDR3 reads CASSLVPGPNQPQHF. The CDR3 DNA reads TGTGCCAGCAGCTTGGTACCAGGGCCCAATCAGCCCCAGCATTTT.